These 17 T cell receptor beta chains were all obtained from the same sample, sequenced in a study of blood T cell repertoires in COVID-19. Clones were read by immunoSEQ multiplex PCR, and TCRdb kept only the in-frame ones, dropping some. In the table there are under 150,000 clones, 85% of which are singletons. Sequencing was carried out using peripheral blood. The source is a human donor in a cohort sampled during active COVID-19.

This clone appeared a few times. This sequence joins TRBV10-3 and TRBJ2-3; possibly TRBD1 for D (6 bases). Looked up from germline, CDR1 is ENHRY and CDR2 is SYGVKD. V was cut by 3 bases and J by 1 base, with 17 bases left in between. The CDR3 contains 17 residues. CDR3 protein: CAISELRQGMGTDTQYF. For the CDR3, the DNA is TGTGCCATCAGTGAATTACGGCAGGGGATGGGCACAGATACGCAGTATTTT.

This chain uses TRBV11-2 with TRBJ2-1; D is possibly TRBD2 (7 bases). This CDR3 spans 16 amino acids. Germline V gene data show CDR1 as SGHAT and CDR2 as FQNNGV. Trimming took 1 base from V and 7 from J, leaving 17 bases between them. CDR3 sequence (DNA): TGTGCCAGCAGCTTAGCCGGGCGGGGGCTTCGGAATGAGCAGTTCTTC. Its translation: CASSLAGRGLRNEQFF. The entire variable domain, with the rest obtained from reference TRBV11-2 and TRBJ2-1, is as follows: EAGVAQSPRYKIIEKRQSVAFWCNPISGHATLYWYQQILGQGPKLLIQFQNNGVVDDSQLPKDRFSAERLKGVDSTLKIQPAKLEDSAVYLCASSLAGRGLRNEQFFGPGTRLTVL.

In the case of this clone: Other nucleotide sequences from this sample produce the same CDR3. CDR3 in DNA: TGTGCCTGGGGGGACAGGGATACTGAAGCTTTCTTT. Protein sequence: CAWGDRDTEAFF. This chain joins TRBV30 and TRBJ1-1; 9 nucleotides align to TRBD1. With 5 bases clipped from V and 5 bases from J, the junction kept 3 bases outside the gene matches. Germline V gene sequence: CDR1 GTSNPN, CDR2 SVGIG (reference sequence). The CDR3 consists of 12 residues.

The chain carries TRBV19 and TRBJ2-3; no clear D. CDR1 and CDR2 (germline): LNHDA, SQIVND (reference sequence). The CDR3 runs to 14 residues. V dropped 3 bases and J dropped 0 bases, with 7 bases sitting between them. The CDR3 here is CASSISLSTDTQYF. The CDR3 nucleotides read TGTGCCAGTAGTATCTCCCTAAGCACAGATACGCAGTATTTT.

The chain combines TRBV12-3 or TRBV12-4 with TRBJ2-2; D not certain. This CDR3 region has 13 residues. The V end lost 6 bases, the J end lost 7 bases, and 12 bases lay between the germline ends. Here the CDR3 DNA reads TGTGCCAGCAGGAGCGCCGGCGGCGGGGAGCTGTTTTTT. It specifies CASRSAGGGELFF.

The rearrangement joins TRBV6-5 to TRBJ1-5; D is undetermined. The CDR3 consists of 15 residues. V lost 0 bases to trimming and J lost 0 bases, with 6 bases between them. CDR1 MNHEY and CDR2 SVGAGI come from the germline V gene. CDR3 sequence: CASSYSAASNQPQHF. The CDR3 DNA reads as TGTGCCAGCAGTTACTCGGCGGCTAGCAATCAGCCCCAGCATTTT.

This chain joins TRBV28 and TRBJ1-3, with 7 bases lining up with TRBD1. Unmatched junction bases numbered 6, after V lost 6 bases and J lost 1 base. The length of the CDR3 is 15 residues. Germline values: CDR1 MDHEN, CDR2 SYDVKM. In DNA form, the CDR3 reads TGTGCCAGCAGGTGGCAGGGGGGATCTGGAAACACCATATATTTT. It yields the protein CASRWQGGSGNTIYF.

At least ten counts were recorded for this clone. J is TRBJ1-4 and V is TRBV28; 8 bases fit TRBD1. Germline CDR1 is MDHEN and CDR2 is SYDVKM. The CDR3 sequence is 13 residues long. The ends lost 8 bases at V and 8 bases at J; junction bases unmatched: 7. CDR3 DNA sequence: TGTGCCAGCGCAGGGGGCTTTCTGGAAAAACTGTTTTTT. As protein: CASAGGFLEKLFF.

The chain is built from TRBV7-9 and TRBJ2-2, with D perhaps matching TRBD1 (5 bases). The CDR3 has 13 amino acids. Germline-derived CDR1 and CDR2 are SEHNR and FQNEAQ (reference sequence). Trimming removed 0 bases from V and 7 bases from J, with 6 bases in between. CDR3: CASSLARDGELFF. The CDR3 DNA reads TGTGCCAGCAGCTTAGCCAGGGACGGGGAGCTGTTTTTT. The whole variable domain, remainder taken from reference TRBV7-9 and TRBJ2-2, is DTGVSQNPRHKITKRGQNVTFRCDPISEHNRLYWYRQTLGQGPEFLTYFQNEAQLEKSRLLSDRFSAERPKGSFSTLEIQRTEQGDSAMYLCASSLARDGELFFGEGSRLTVL.

The chain uses TRBV25-1 and TRBJ2-1; TRBD2 might be the D (6 bases). The germline gives CDR1 MGHDK, CDR2 SYGVNS. Trimming cost V 9 bases and J 8 bases, with 20 bases left between them. The CDR3 contains 14 residues. The DNA for the CDR3 is TGTGCCAGTTCCGGGACTCTCCTTTTGGATGAGCAGTTCTTC. This sequence encodes CASSGTLLLDEQFF.

This chain links TRBV7-2 with TRBJ2-7, with D perhaps TRBD1 (6 bases). The CDR3 is made up of 13 amino acids. CDR1 and CDR2 from the germline V gene are SGHTA and FQGNSA. V lost 4 bases and J 3 bases, leaving 10 bases between the germline ends. CDR3 DNA sequence: TGTGCCAGCAGCTATAGGACAGACTACGAGCAGTACTTC. Protein product: CASSYRTDYEQYF.

In this sample, this clone turned up a few times. The chain has TRBV24-1 and TRBJ2-1; tentatively, D is TRBD1 (6 bases). V dropped 3 bases and J dropped 6 bases, with 11 bases sitting between them. This CDR3 region has 14 residues. The germline gives CDR1 KGHDR, CDR2 SFDVKD. The CDR3 DNA reads as TGTGCCACCAGTGATCCCCGGACAGTCAATGAGCAGTTCTTC. Translating it yields CATSDPRTVNEQFF.

This chain connects TRBV3-1 (or the pseudogene TRBV3-2) to TRBJ2-3, with a weak D call TRBD2 (7 bases). The CDR3 is made up of 15 amino acids. CDR1 is LGHDT, CDR2 YNNKEL, per germline (reference sequence). Trimming took off 1 base at V and 1 base at J, with 9 bases between the two ends. This CDR3 is CASSQGGGRTDTQYF. DNA of the CDR3: TGTGCCAGCAGCCAAGGGGGGGGGCGCACAGATACGCAGTATTTT.

This clone was recorded only once. The chain joins TRBV20-1 to TRBJ1-2; D remains unclear. This CDR3 has 11 amino acids. Between the trimmed V and J ends, which lost 5 bases and 8 bases, there was a span of 12 bases. Germline CDR1 is DFQATT and CDR2 is SNEGSKA (reference sequence). Here the CDR3 DNA reads TGCAGTGCTTATCACACAAAAGGCTACACCTTC. Translation: CSAYHTKGYTF.

The V and J genes are TRBV7-3 and TRBJ2-1, with a tentative D call TRBD2 (6 bases). The CDR3 contains 13 residues. Per germline, CDR1 SGHTA and CDR2 FQGTGA. The V gene lost 3 bases and the J gene lost 8 bases, with 11 bases spanning the gap. The CDR3 is CASSFGGSDEQFF. CDR3 coding DNA: TGTGCCAGCAGCTTCGGGGGTTCGGATGAGCAGTTCTTC. The full variable domain, its missing parts supplied by reference TRBV7-3 and TRBJ2-1, is GAGVSQTPSNKVTEKGKYVELRCDPISGHTALYWYRQSLGQGPEFLIYFQGTGAADDSGLPNDRFFAVRPEGSVSTLKIQRTERGDSAVYLCASSFGGSDEQFFGPGTRLTVL.

CDR3 in DNA: TGTGCCAGCAGCTACGGACAGGGAACGAATTCACCCCTCCACTTT. Translated: CASSYGQGTNSPLHF. The chain recombines TRBV9 with TRBJ1-6; 8 bases are shared with TRBD1. V trimming: 4 bases; J trimming: 7 bases; junction bases outside the gene matches: 7. The germline CDR1 and CDR2 sequences are SGDLS and YYNGEE. CDR3 length: 15 amino acids. Together with reference TRBV9 and TRBJ1-6, the CDR3 gives the full variable domain: DSGVTQTPKHLITATGQRVTLRCSPRSGDLSVYWYQQSLDQGLQFLIQYYNGEERAKGNILERFSAQQFPDLHSELNLSSLELGDSALYFCASSYGQGTNSPLHFGNGTRLTVT.

V is TRBV6-6 and J is TRBJ1-1; D uncertain. Trimming removed 6 bases at V and 2 bases at J, with 7 bases between. This CDR3 comprises 12 residues. CDR1 and CDR2 from the germline V gene are MNHNY and SVGAGI (reference sequence). The CDR3 DNA reads TGTGCCAGCAGAGAGGGAAACACTGAAGCTTTCTTT. Encoded protein: CASREGNTEAFF.